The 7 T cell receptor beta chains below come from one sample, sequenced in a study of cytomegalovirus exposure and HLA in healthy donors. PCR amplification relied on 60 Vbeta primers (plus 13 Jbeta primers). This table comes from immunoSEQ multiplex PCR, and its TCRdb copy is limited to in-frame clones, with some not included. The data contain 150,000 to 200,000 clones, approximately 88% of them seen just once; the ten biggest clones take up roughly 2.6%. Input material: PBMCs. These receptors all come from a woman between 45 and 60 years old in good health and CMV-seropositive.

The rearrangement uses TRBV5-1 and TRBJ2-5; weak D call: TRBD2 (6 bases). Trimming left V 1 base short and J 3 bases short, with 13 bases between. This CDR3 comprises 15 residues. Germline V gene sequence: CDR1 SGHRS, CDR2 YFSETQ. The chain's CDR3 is CASSLSGGKEETQYF. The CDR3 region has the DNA TGCGCCAGCAGCTTGTCCGGGGGTAAGGAAGAGACCCAGTACTTC.

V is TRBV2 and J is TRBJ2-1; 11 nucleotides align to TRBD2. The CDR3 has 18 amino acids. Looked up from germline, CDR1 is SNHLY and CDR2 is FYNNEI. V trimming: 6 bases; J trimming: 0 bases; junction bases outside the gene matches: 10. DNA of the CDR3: TGTGCCAGCAGCAGGTCTAGCGGGGGGCGAAGCTCCTACAATGAGCAGTTCTTC. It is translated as CASSRSSGGRSSYNEQFF.

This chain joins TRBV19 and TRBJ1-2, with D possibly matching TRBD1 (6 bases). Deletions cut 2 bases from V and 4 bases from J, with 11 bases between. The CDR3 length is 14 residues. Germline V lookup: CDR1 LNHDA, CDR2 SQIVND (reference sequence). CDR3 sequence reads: CASSILGQTYGYTF. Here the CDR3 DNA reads TGTGCCAGTAGTATACTCGGACAGACCTATGGCTACACCTTC.

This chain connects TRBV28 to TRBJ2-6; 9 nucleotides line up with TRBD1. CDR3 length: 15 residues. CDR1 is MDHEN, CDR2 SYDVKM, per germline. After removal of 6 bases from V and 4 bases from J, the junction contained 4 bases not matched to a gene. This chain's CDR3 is CASRGQGPGANVLTF. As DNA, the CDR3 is TGTGCCAGCAGGGGACAGGGACCCGGGGCCAACGTCCTGACTTTC.

CDR3 nucleotide sequence: TGTGCCAGTAGTATTTTTCATGGGACAGGGGCCAGGGGAGCCAAAAACATTCAGTACTTC. It encodes CASSIFHGTGARGAKNIQYF. The J gene is TRBJ2-4, the V gene TRBV19, with 10 bases lining up with TRBD1. V trimming: 3 bases; J trimming: 0 bases; junction bases outside the gene matches: 14. From germline, CDR1 is LNHDA and CDR2 SQIVND (reference sequence). The CDR3 has 20 amino acids.

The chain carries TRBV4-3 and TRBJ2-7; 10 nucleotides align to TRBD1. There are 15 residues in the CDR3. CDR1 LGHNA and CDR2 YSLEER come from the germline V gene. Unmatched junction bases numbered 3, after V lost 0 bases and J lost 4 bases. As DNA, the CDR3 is TGCGCCAGCAGCCAAGATAGGGGACAGGGGTACGAGCAGTACTTC. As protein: CASSQDRGQGYEQYF.

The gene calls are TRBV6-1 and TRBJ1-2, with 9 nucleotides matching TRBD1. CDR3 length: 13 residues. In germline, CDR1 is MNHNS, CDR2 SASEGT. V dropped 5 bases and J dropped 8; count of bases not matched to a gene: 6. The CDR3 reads CASSRTGATGYTF. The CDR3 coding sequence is TGTGCCAGCAGTAGGACAGGGGCGACGGGCTACACCTTC.